The rows below give T cell receptor beta chains drawn from one sample of a study of blood T cell repertoires in COVID-19. Profiled with immunoSEQ multiplex PCR; TCRdb holds only in-frame clones, not every one. The repertoire includes approximately 100,000 clones, around nine tenths of them detected once, and less than 4.5% sits in the top ten. The sample comprised peripheral blood. These receptors came from a human donor in a cohort sampled during active COVID-19. Both conserved end residues are part of each CDR3. The order of the fields is J gene, clone size, D gene, V gene, CDR3 DNA, CDR3 protein. D genes are given only for firm matches. The size entry is marked missing in some rows and otherwise reads once, few, many or a size class.

TRBJ2-5	NA	TRBD2	TRBV4-3	TGCGCCAGCAGCCGGGCTCCCCGGGGAGGGGACCAAGAGACCCAGTACTTC	CASSRAPRGGDQETQYF
TRBJ2-1	NA	NA	TRBV3-1/TRBV3-2	TGTGCCAGAATAAACGGGACTCTCGGTGAGAATTGGTTCTTC	CARINGTLGENWFF
TRBJ1-1	NA	TRBD1	TRBV4-3	TGCGCCAGCAGCCTCGGACAGGGGGCCATCAACACTGAAGCTTTCTTT	CASSLGQGAINTEAFF
TRBJ2-7	once	TRBD2	TRBV30	TGTGCCTGGCACGGGGGGGCGGGAGTTGGCGAGCAGTACTTC	CAWHGGAGVGEQYF
TRBJ2-6	NA	NA	TRBV5-4	TGTGCCAGCAGCTTGGACTTTGGGGCCAACGTCCTGACTTTC	CASSLDFGANVLTF
TRBJ2-3	NA	NA	TRBV9	TGTGCCAGCAGCGTAGATACCCTGCGCCCCACAGATACGCAGTATTTT	CASSVDTLRPTDTQYF
TRBJ2-7	few	NA	TRBV5-5	TGTGCCAGCAGCTTGTATGCGGAAATGAACGAGCAGTACTTC	CASSLYAEMNEQYF
TRBJ2-2	once	TRBD2	TRBV9	TGTGCCAGCAGCGTAGCGCTAGCGGGAACATCGAACACCGGGGAGCTGTTTTTT	CASSVALAGTSNTGELFF
TRBJ2-7	NA	NA	TRBV10-2	TGCGCCAGCAAGGACTCGTACTCCTACGAGCAGTACTTC	CASKDSYSYEQYF
TRBJ2-7	NA	TRBD2	TRBV5-4	TGTGCCAGTAGGAGAGCGGGACCCTACGAGCAGTACTTC	CASRRAGPYEQYF
TRBJ1-5	NA	NA	TRBV4-3	TGCGCCAGCAGCCAAGATCGGGCAACAGGTCAGCCCCAGCATTTT	CASSQDRATGQPQHF
TRBJ2-3	NA	NA	TRBV7-3	TGTGCCAGCAGCTTCACTCAGGGGTCCACAGATACGCAGTATTTT	CASSFTQGSTDTQYF
TRBJ1-4	NA	NA	TRBV10-1	TGCGCCAGCACGGACAGCCGTAATGAAAAACTGTTTTTT	CASTDSRNEKLFF
TRBJ2-3	NA	TRBD2	TRBV7-3	TGTGCCAGCAGCTTAACGCCTAGCGGGGGCACAGATACGCAGTATTTT	CASSLTPSGGTDTQYF
TRBJ1-6	NA	NA	TRBV12-2	TGTGCAAGTCGCCTTCGACGGGGGAATTCACCCCTCCACTTT	CASRLRRGNSPLHF
TRBJ1-6	NA	NA	TRBV30	TGTGCCTGGAGCAGGGGAGGGAAGACACCCCTCCACTTT	CAWSRGGKTPLHF
TRBJ2-7	NA	NA	TRBV20-1	TGCAGTGCTAGTAAGGGGCAGTACGAGCAGTACTTC	CSASKGQYEQYF
TRBJ1-2	NA	NA	TRBV11-2	TGTGCCAGCAGCCCCGGGACAAGGGGTCAGTATGGCTACACCTTC	CASSPGTRGQYGYTF
TRBJ1-1	NA	NA	TRBV27	TGTGCCAGCACAGCCGGGGGGGCGCGAAGGACTGAAGCTTTCTTT	CASTAGGARRTEAFF
TRBJ1-2	NA	NA	TRBV2	TGTGCCAGCAGTGAATCCCCAGTCTATGGCTACACCTTC	CASSESPVYGYTF
TRBJ1-2	once	TRBD1	TRBV7-6	TGTGCCAGCACCAGCGATGTCTGGACAGGGGTGGGTGGCTACACCTTC	CASTSDVWTGVGGYTF
TRBJ2-7	few	NA	TRBV4-2	TGTGCCAGCAGCCAAGAAGCGAGGAGCTCCTACGAGCAGTACTTC	CASSQEARSSYEQYF
TRBJ1-2	NA	NA	TRBV29-1	TGCAGCGTTGAGGCTTACTATGGCTACACCTTC	CSVEAYYGYTF
TRBJ2-2	once	TRBD2	TRBV28	TGTGCCAGCAGCTTCAGCGGGAGGAACGGGGAGCTGTTTTTT	CASSFSGRNGELFF
TRBJ1-6	NA	TRBD1	TRBV19	TGTGCCAGTAGTACCGACAGGGGGTCTAATTCACCCCTCCACTTT	CASSTDRGSNSPLHF
TRBJ2-7	NA	NA	TRBV18	TGTGCCAGCTCATCGGACATCAGCTCCTACGAGCAGTACTTC	CASSSDISSYEQYF
TRBJ1-5	NA	NA	TRBV11-2	TGTGCCAGCAGCTTAGATTGGGAGGAGCCCCAGCATTTT	CASSLDWEEPQHF
TRBJ2-7	few	NA	TRBV7-9	TGTGCCAGCAGCTTAGGGGGACAATATGGGACCTACGAGCAGTACTTC	CASSLGGQYGTYEQYF
TRBJ2-2	NA	TRBD1	TRBV7-7	TGTGCTAGCAGCCCAGACAGGGCGAACACCGGGGAGCTGTTTTTT	CASSPDRANTGELFF
TRBJ2-1	NA	TRBD1	TRBV9	TGTGCCAGCAGCGGTGGACAGGGGGTTCGCGAGCAGTTCTTC	CASSGGQGVREQFF
TRBJ1-2	NA	NA	TRBV30	TGTGCCTGGAGTAAATGGGGGGGACTAGTCAACTATGGCTACACCTTC	CAWSKWGGLVNYGYTF
TRBJ2-3	NA	TRBD2	TRBV27	TGTGCCAGCATGGGACCTTGGGAGGGAACAGATACGCAGTATTTT	CASMGPWEGTDTQYF
TRBJ1-2	NA	NA	TRBV4-1	TGCGCCAGCAGCCATAACAGGGAGACCTATGGCTACACCTTC	CASSHNRETYGYTF
TRBJ2-2	NA	NA	TRBV19	TGTGCCAGTAGTGCCTGGGCGAGCACCGGGGAGCTGTTTTTT	CASSAWASTGELFF
TRBJ2-6	once	TRBD1	TRBV7-3	TGTGCCAGCAGCCCTCAGACAGGGGTATACGGGGCCAACGTCCTGACTTTC	CASSPQTGVYGANVLTF
TRBJ1-2	NA	NA	TRBV28	TGTGCCGGGCGGGGTGTCTATGGCTACACCTTC	CAGRGVYGYTF
TRBJ1-2	NA	NA	TRBV30	TGTGCCTGGATCGGTGGAGGGTCCATCCTAGTCGATGGCTACACCTTC	CAWIGGGSILVDGYTF
TRBJ2-4	NA	NA	TRBV4-3	TGCGCCAGCAGCCAGTCTGGGGAGGCCAAAAACATTCAGTACTTC	CASSQSGEAKNIQYF
TRBJ2-3	NA	NA	TRBV7-2	TGTGCCAGCAGCCCCATACAGGGGACTCGGACAGATACGCAGTATTTT	CASSPIQGTRTDTQYF
TRBJ2-7	once	NA	TRBV21-1	TGTGCCAGCACCCCGGACGGGGGGCCGCGATACGAGCAGTACTTC	CASTPDGGPRYEQYF
TRBJ1-1	NA	TRBD1	TRBV6-5	TGTGCCAGCAGTAAGACAGGGGGGAACACTGAAGCTTTCTTT	CASSKTGGNTEAFF
TRBJ1-5	NA	TRBD1	TRBV30	TGTGCCTGGGGGGACAGTCGCAATCAGCCCCAGCATTTT	CAWGDSRNQPQHF